The 31 T cell receptor beta chains presented below share a single source sample, sequenced in a study of technical replicates of blood from a handful of donors. The method was immunoSEQ multiplex PCR; TCRdb's version includes in-frame clones alone and lacks a portion of them. The top ten hold roughly 7% of the sample, which has around 10,000 clones, around 94% seen once. The specimen sequenced was PBMCs. The source is a human donor in good health.

The chain couples TRBV19 to TRBJ2-7; 7 bases are shared with TRBD2. This CDR3 comprises 15 residues. V shed 3 bases and J 0 bases; nucleotides not matched to a gene: 5. CDR1 LNHDA and CDR2 SQIVND come from the germline V gene (reference sequence). CDR3 region: CASSIRLAASYEQYF. The CDR3 nucleotides are TGTGCCAGTAGTATCCGCCTAGCGGCCTCCTACGAGCAGTACTTC.

This chain links TRBV5-1 with TRBJ2-5; 11 bases match TRBD1. V shed 9 bases, J shed 4 bases, and the junction held 11 bases outside the gene matches. Germline lookup yields CDR1 SGHRS and CDR2 YFSETQ. The CDR3 has 15 amino acids. The CDR3 loop is CATHPGQGVSETQYF. In nucleotides, the CDR3 is TGCGCCACTCACCCGGGACAGGGGGTGTCAGAGACCCAGTACTTC.

This chain joins TRBV6-1 and TRBJ2-1; 8 bases agree with TRBD1. Germline CDR1 reads MNHNS; CDR2 reads SASEGT. The junction had 3 bases not matched to a gene; V was cut back by 3 bases and J by 2 bases. The CDR3 contains 15 residues. CDR3 loop: CASSEGGQAYNEQFF. The CDR3, as DNA: TGTGCCAGCAGTGAGGGGGGACAGGCCTACAATGAGCAGTTCTTC.

This chain joins TRBV6-4 and TRBJ2-1; TRBD2 might be the D (6 bases). The V end lost 4 bases, the J end lost 9 bases, and 19 bases lay between the germline ends. Germline CDR1 and CDR2: MRHNA and SNTAGT. The CDR3 consists of 15 residues. CDR3 loop: CASSVIGGEGIEQFF. For the CDR3, the DNA is TGTGCCAGCAGTGTAATTGGAGGGGAAGGGATTGAGCAGTTCTTC.

V and J are TRBV5-1 and TRBJ2-7; D possibly corresponds to TRBD2 (5 bases). Germline assignment: CDR1 SGHRS and CDR2 YFSETQ. The CDR3 has 14 residues. V dropped 3 bases and J dropped 5 bases, with 15 bases sitting between them. This chain's CDR3 is CASSWRWGADEQYF. The CDR3 DNA is TGCGCCAGCAGCTGGAGGTGGGGTGCTGACGAGCAGTACTTC.

The chain uses TRBV28 and TRBJ1-5; D not certain. CDR1 MDHEN and CDR2 SYDVKM come from the germline V gene. The CDR3 is 13 amino acids. Trimming pared 7 bases from V and 3 bases from J, leaving 10 bases between. The CDR3 DNA sequence: TGTGCCAGCACGGGAGGCGACAATCAGCCCCAGCATTTT. Translated: CASTGGDNQPQHF.

This chain uses TRBV27 with TRBJ1-2; 9 bases map to TRBD1. The trim removed 5 bases at V and 8 bases at J, leaving 9 bases unmatched. The CDR3 consists of 14 residues. Germline V gene lookup returns CDR1 MNHEY and CDR2 SMNVEV (reference sequence). The CDR3 sequence is CASSTATGGGGYTF. The CDR3 nucleotides read TGTGCCAGCAGTACCGCGACAGGGGGAGGAGGCTACACCTTC.

This chain links TRBV7-2 with TRBJ1-4; 8 positions match TRBD1. With 8 bases clipped from V and 6 bases from J, the junction kept 8 bases outside the gene matches. The CDR3 consists of 14 residues. From germline, CDR1 is SGHTA and CDR2 FQGNSA. The CDR3 nucleotides are TGTGCCAGCGCCACCCAGGGGGCTGATGAAAAACTGTTTTTT. Its translation is CASATQGADEKLFF.

The J gene is TRBJ2-7, the V gene TRBV28; 9 bases are a match to TRBD2. This CDR3 comprises 17 residues. V dropped 3 bases and J dropped 2; count of bases not matched to a gene: 11. The germline V gene has CDR1 MDHEN and CDR2 SYDVKM. CDR3 residues: CASSFLDRLAVTYEQYF. In nucleotides, the CDR3 is TGTGCCAGCAGTTTTTTAGATCGACTAGCGGTTACCTACGAGCAGTACTTC.

This chain joins TRBV6-1 and TRBJ2-1; D remains ambiguous. The CDR3 runs 13 residues. Germline values: CDR1 MNHNS, CDR2 SASEGT. V lost 0 bases and J lost 8, with 8 bases in between. CDR3 DNA sequence: TGTGCCAGCAGTGAAGCCCTTCCAGATGAGCAGTTCTTC. Its translation: CASSEALPDEQFF.

The V gene is TRBV10-3, the J gene TRBJ2-1; D gene unclear. The CDR3 has 14 amino acids. Trimming shortened V by 2 bases and J by 3 bases, and 8 bases separated the two germline ends. The germline gives CDR1 ENHRY, CDR2 SYGVKD. CDR3 coding DNA: TGTGCCATCAGTGAGATTGCGGACTACAATGAGCAGTTCTTC. This gives the protein CAISEIADYNEQFF.

This clone has just one count. CDR3 amino acids: CATGQGTDTQYF. For the CDR3, the DNA is TGTGCCACGGGACAGGGTACAGATACGCAGTATTTT. The chain uses TRBV7-8 and TRBJ2-3, with TRBD1 identical over 9 bases. After removal of 10 bases from V and 3 bases from J, the junction contained 2 bases not matched to a gene. Germline loops: CDR1 SGHVS, CDR2 FQNEAQ. This CDR3 contains 12 residues. Combining the CDR3 with reference TRBV7-8 and TRBJ2-3 gives the whole variable domain GAGVSQSPRYKVAKRGQDVALRCDPISGHVSLFWYQQALGQGPEFLTYFQNEAQLDKSGLPSDRFFAERPEGSVSTLKIQRTQQEDSAVYLCATGQGTDTQYFGPGTRLTVL.

The chain carries TRBV29-1 and TRBJ2-5; 9 bases fit TRBD2. This CDR3 has 15 residues. CDR1 and CDR2 (germline): SQVTM, ANQGSEA. V shed 1 base and J 7 bases; nucleotides not matched to a gene: 10. This chain's CDR3 is CSVEVGAGGHGTQYF. CDR3 DNA: TGCAGCGTTGAAGTGGGAGCGGGGGGACACGGGACCCAGTACTTC.

The chain uses TRBV5-5 and TRBJ1-1; the D is unclear. Trimming pared 1 base from V and 1 base from J, leaving 5 bases between. The CDR3 consists of 13 residues. CDR1 and CDR2 from the germline V gene are SGHKS and YYEKEE (reference sequence). Here the CDR3 reads CASSLNSNTEAFF. In DNA, the CDR3 is TGTGCCAGCAGCTTGAACTCGAACACTGAAGCTTTCTTT.

The chain carries TRBV30 and TRBJ2-1, with TRBD1 matching over 7 bases. The CDR3 has 15 residues. The V gene end was trimmed by 4 bases and the J gene end by 2 bases; junction bases not matched to a gene: 8. Germline loops: CDR1 GTSNPN, CDR2 SVGIG (reference sequence). CDR3 sequence (DNA): TGTGCCTGGACTAGGGGGCACTTTACCTACAATGAGCAGTTCTTC. The encoded protein is CAWTRGHFTYNEQFF.

The chain uses TRBV5-5 and TRBJ2-1; 7 nucleotides match TRBD2. The germline CDR1 and CDR2 sequences are SGHKS and YYEKEE (reference sequence). Trimming cost V 4 bases and J 8 bases; bases outside gene matches: 15. The CDR3 is 16 amino acids. The CDR3 spells CASSRRGAGVGDEQFF. DNA of the CDR3: TGTGCCAGCAGCCGTCGAGGGGCGGGAGTGGGGGATGAGCAGTTCTTC.

V is TRBV5-1 and J is TRBJ1-5, with a possible D match to TRBD1 (6 bases). V was cut by 1 base and J by 4 bases, with 12 bases left in between. Germline V lookup: CDR1 SGHRS, CDR2 YFSETQ. CDR3 size: 15 residues. The CDR3 nucleotides read TGCGCCAGCAGCTTGAGGGCAGGGGCAAATCAGCCCCAGCATTTT. Encoded protein: CASSLRAGANQPQHF.

The genes are TRBV5-1 and TRBJ2-1; TRBD2 agrees at 9 bases. Germline V gene data show CDR1 as SGHRS and CDR2 as YFSETQ. Trimming at V came to 7 bases and at J to 6 bases, leaving 17 bases not matched to a gene. The CDR3 consists of 17 residues. The CDR3 reads CASLHGAGGPRFNEQFF. The CDR3 nucleotides are TGCGCCAGCTTACATGGGGCGGGAGGGCCGAGATTCAATGAGCAGTTCTTC.

With regard to this clone: The junction departs from germline at one end; a sequencing error may be responsible. The gene calls are TRBV10-3 and TRBJ1-2; D is ambiguous. The CDR3 sequence is 12 residues long. Germline CDR1 ENHRY, CDR2 SYGVKD. The CDR3 bases are TGTGCCATCAGTGAGTTTGACACCCTATCGTCCTTC. Amino acids: CAISEFDTLSSF.

V usage is TRBV7-9 and J usage is TRBJ2-7; D may be TRBD2 (5 bases). V was clipped by 1 base and J by 0 bases, with 7 bases between them. Looked up from germline, CDR1 is SEHNR and CDR2 is FQNEAQ (reference sequence). The CDR3 has 14 amino acids. CDR3 DNA sequence: TGTGCCAGCAGCTTAGAACTAGTCTCCTACGAGCAGTACTTC. Its protein is CASSLELVSYEQYF.

This clone was counted only a few times. The chain carries TRBV28 and TRBJ1-1; 8 bases match TRBD1. This CDR3 is 17 amino acids long. In germline, CDR1 is MDHEN, CDR2 SYDVKM. Trimming at V came to 3 bases and at J to 1 base, leaving 10 bases not matched to a gene. The CDR3 loop reads CASSFLPGQEQNTEAFF. In nucleotides, the CDR3 is TGTGCCAGCAGTTTTCTACCGGGACAGGAGCAGAACACTGAAGCTTTCTTT. Based on the CDR3 plus reference TRBV28 and TRBJ1-1, the full variable domain is DVKVTQSSRYLVKRTGEKVFLECVQDMDHENMFWYRQDPGLGLRLIYFSYDVKMKEKGDIPEGYSVSREKKERFSLILESASTNQTSMYLCASSFLPGQEQNTEAFFGQGTRLTVV.

This chain uses TRBV7-2 with TRBJ1-2; 8 nucleotides match TRBD1. CDR1 and CDR2 from the germline V gene are SGHTA and FQGNSA. The V and J ends lost 4 bases and 6 bases, in that order; junction bases with no gene match: 13. The CDR3 is made up of 16 amino acids. The CDR3 region is CASSYYEGQVGDGYTF. In DNA, the CDR3 is TGTGCCAGCAGCTACTACGAGGGACAGGTAGGCGATGGCTACACCTTC.

The V and J genes are TRBV28 and TRBJ2-7, with 9 bases lining up with TRBD2. The germline V gene has CDR1 MDHEN and CDR2 SYDVKM. The CDR3 spans 16 residues. Trimming removed 6 bases from V and 2 bases from J; junction bases left unmatched: 11. DNA for the CDR3: TGTGCCAGCAGAAGGGGAGTTAGCGGGAGCGCCTACGAGCAGTACTTC. It encodes CASRRGVSGSAYEQYF. Full variable domain (outside the CDR3, taken from reference TRBV28 and TRBJ2-7): DVKVTQSSRYLVKRTGEKVFLECVQDMDHENMFWYRQDPGLGLRLIYFSYDVKMKEKGDIPEGYSVSREKKERFSLILESASTNQTSMYLCASRRGVSGSAYEQYFGPGTRLTVT.

The chain recombines TRBV7-6 with TRBJ2-7, with D unresolved. The CDR3 covers 14 residues. Germline CDR1 and CDR2: SGHVS and FNYEAQ. V was pared by 5 bases and J by 0 bases, with 11 bases between. Here the CDR3 reads CASSPAANSYEQYF. The CDR3, as DNA: TGTGCCAGCAGCCCCGCGGCCAACTCCTACGAGCAGTACTTC. Combining the CDR3 with reference TRBV7-6 and TRBJ2-7 gives the whole variable domain GAGVSQSPRYKVTKRGQDVALRCDPISGHVSLYWYRQALGQGPEFLTYFNYEAQQDKSGLPNDRFSAERPEGSISTLTIQRTEQRDSAMYRCASSPAANSYEQYFGPGTRLTVT.

The table lists this clone with a few counts. The rearrangement uses TRBV25-1 and TRBJ2-7; D is possibly TRBD2 (5 bases). This CDR3 contains 17 residues. V was clipped by 4 bases and J by 3 bases, with 22 bases between them. Germline values: CDR1 MGHDK, CDR2 SYGVNS. The CDR3 sequence is CASSGIALARGFYEQYF. Here the CDR3 DNA reads TGTGCCAGCAGTGGAATCGCGTTAGCGCGAGGATTCTACGAGCAGTACTTC.

The chain combines TRBV11-2 with TRBJ1-2; D might be TRBD1 (5 bases). This CDR3 has 13 residues. The germline V and J ends were trimmed by 1 base and 2 bases, with 5 bases remaining between them. CDR1 and CDR2 (germline): SGHAT, FQNNGV. CDR3 nucleotides: TGTGCCAGCAGCTTAGGGACAAACTATGGCTACACCTTC. Protein product: CASSLGTNYGYTF. Together with reference TRBV11-2 and TRBJ1-2, the CDR3 gives the full variable domain: EAGVAQSPRYKIIEKRQSVAFWCNPISGHATLYWYQQILGQGPKLLIQFQNNGVVDDSQLPKDRFSAERLKGVDSTLKIQPAKLEDSAVYLCASSLGTNYGYTFGSGTRLTVV.

The rearrangement links TRBV10-3 to TRBJ2-1; TRBD1 aligns across 9 bases. Germline lookup yields CDR1 ENHRY and CDR2 SYGVKD. With V trimmed by 10 bases and J by 9 bases, 7 bases remained unmatched. This CDR3 spans 12 amino acids. For the CDR3, the DNA is TGTGCCACCGAGGGACAGGGAGTTGAGCAGTTCTTC. Translating gives CATEGQGVEQFF.

The chain combines TRBV19 with TRBJ2-1; D possibly corresponds to TRBD2 (7 bases). The CDR3 totals 15 residues. V lost 1 base, J lost 7 bases, and 14 bases lay in between. Per germline, CDR1 LNHDA and CDR2 SQIVND (reference sequence). The CDR3 coding sequence is TGTGCCAGTAGTATAGTAGGGGGGAGGGGGAATGAGCAGTTCTTC. This encodes CASSIVGGRGNEQFF.

The chain is built from TRBV5-1 and TRBJ2-5; D might be TRBD1 (6 bases). Germline V gene data show CDR1 as SGHRS and CDR2 as YFSETQ. V lost 4 bases and J lost 1, with 17 bases in between. The CDR3 consists of 16 residues. The CDR3 nucleotides are TGCGCCAGCAGCGCCCCGGGACACCCTTTCCAAGAGACCCAGTACTTC. It translates to CASSAPGHPFQETQYF.

The chain has TRBV6-5 and TRBJ1-2; weak D call: TRBD1 (5 bases). The V gene lost 0 bases and the J gene lost 4 bases, with 15 bases spanning the gap. This CDR3 region has 16 residues. Germline V lookup: CDR1 MNHEY, CDR2 SVGAGI. CDR3 sequence (DNA): TGTGCCAGCAGTTACTCCCGGACGGGGGGGAGCTATGGCTACACCTTC. Its translation: CASSYSRTGGSYGYTF.

The V call is TRBV7-8, the J call TRBJ1-2; tentative D call: TRBD1 (5 bases). This CDR3 region has 15 residues. The V end lost 5 bases, the J end lost 2 bases, and 15 bases lay between the germline ends. Germline CDR1 SGHVS, CDR2 FQNEAQ. The CDR3 loop reads CASSPYRFANYGYTF. The CDR3 bases are TGTGCCAGCAGCCCCTACAGGTTCGCGAACTATGGCTACACCTTC.